The 15 T cell receptor beta chains given below trace back to one sample, sequenced in a study of cytomegalovirus exposure and HLA in healthy donors. This PCR relied on a set of 60 Vbeta primers and 13 Jbeta primers. Clones were sequenced by immunoSEQ multiplex PCR, and TCRdb holds only the in-frame ones, with some missing. The table has around 100,000 clones, 70% to 80% seen once; the top ten hold about 2.7%. Sequenced material: PBMCs. These receptors originate from a woman under 30 in good health and CMV-seropositive.

The chain recombines TRBV5-1 with TRBJ1-4; no firm D call. This CDR3 has 14 amino acids. Per germline, CDR1 SGHRS and CDR2 YFSETQ. Trimming took off 0 bases at V and 4 bases at J, with 7 bases between the two ends. The CDR3 DNA is TGCGCCAGCAGCTTGGGGCCAAGTAATGAAAAACTGTTTTTT. This gives the protein CASSLGPSNEKLFF.

This clone was found a few times. The chain recombines TRBV4-2 with TRBJ2-7; weak D call: TRBD2 (6 bases). Germline CDR1 and CDR2: LGHNA and YNFKEQ. Between the trimmed V and J ends, which lost 4 bases and 6 bases, there was a span of 19 bases. The CDR3 runs 15 residues. CDR3 loop: CASSLLRGLLSEQYF. The CDR3 nucleotides are TGTGCCAGCAGCCTCCTCCGGGGACTCCTATCCGAGCAGTACTTC.

The J gene is TRBJ2-7, the V gene TRBV4-1; no firm D call. Germline values: CDR1 MGHRA, CDR2 YSYEKL. V lost 1 base to trimming and J lost 2 bases, with 6 bases between them. The CDR3 is 13 residues long. The CDR3 DNA reads as TGCGCCAGCAGCCAAGCGACAACCTACGAGCAGTACTTC. The encoded protein is CASSQATTYEQYF.

The chain combines TRBV5-5 with TRBJ1-1; D is perhaps TRBD1 (5 bases). Germline V gene sequence: CDR1 SGHKS, CDR2 YYEKEE (reference sequence). This CDR3 region has 13 residues. V lost 4 bases to trimming and J lost 4 bases, with 11 bases between them. The CDR3 bases are TGTGCCAGCAGCCATTGGAGGGGCACTGAAGCTTTCTTT. It is translated as CASSHWRGTEAFF.

This clone appeared a single time. V gene TRBV7-9 combines with J gene TRBJ1-3, with D tentatively TRBD1 (5 bases). V lost 6 bases to trimming and J lost 2 bases, with 14 bases between them. Germline V CDR1 and CDR2: SEHNR, FQNEAQ (reference sequence). This CDR3 spans 15 amino acids. The CDR3, as DNA: TGTGCCAGCAGACCTGGGAGGGGAGCTGGAAACACCATATATTTT. Its protein is CASRPGRGAGNTIYF.

This chain uses TRBV6-1 with TRBJ1-1; a weak D match, TRBD1 (6 bases). This CDR3 spans 16 amino acids. Germline V gene data show CDR1 as MNHNS and CDR2 as SASEGT. V was pared by 4 bases and J by 1 base, with 16 bases between. The CDR3 DNA follows: TGTGCCAGCAGTGTCCTTATTCGGACAGCGAACACTGAAGCTTTCTTT. It translates to CASSVLIRTANTEAFF.

This sequence joins TRBV6-6 and TRBJ2-7; 8 nucleotides line up with TRBD1. This CDR3 spans 14 amino acids. Germline values: CDR1 MNHNY, CDR2 SVGAGI (reference sequence). V was clipped by 4 bases and J by 3 bases; unmatched bases: 5. The CDR3 region is CASSSRTGIYEQYF. The CDR3, as DNA: TGTGCCAGCAGTTCAAGGACAGGGATCTACGAGCAGTACTTC.

The rearrangement uses TRBV19 and TRBJ1-1; tentative D call: TRBD1 (5 bases). V gave up 4 bases and J gave up 7 bases, with 7 bases separating them. The germline CDR1 and CDR2 sequences are LNHDA and SQIVND (reference sequence). The CDR3 has 11 amino acids. The CDR3 bases are TGTGCCAGTAGTAAGACAGTTGAAGCTTTCTTT. Encoded protein: CASSKTVEAFF.

The chain joins TRBV27 to TRBJ1-1; D possibly corresponds to TRBD1 (6 bases). The V end lost 0 bases, the J end lost 0 bases, and 17 bases lay between the germline ends. Germline V CDR1 and CDR2: MNHEY, SMNVEV (reference sequence). The CDR3 loop spans 18 amino acids. CDR3 in amino acids: CASSLSPGHQFMNTEAFF. In nucleotides, the CDR3 is TGTGCCAGCAGTTTATCCCCGGGACATCAGTTTATGAACACTGAAGCTTTCTTT.

J is TRBJ1-2 and V is TRBV7-3, with D perhaps TRBD1 (6 bases). V lost 6 bases and J 4 bases, leaving 12 bases between the germline ends. The V gene's germline CDR1 is SGHTA and CDR2 FQGTGA. This CDR3 comprises 13 residues. The CDR3 nucleotides read TGTGCCAGCAGTTCAGGGGAAGCCTATGGCTACACCTTC. Protein: CASSSGEAYGYTF.

V and J are TRBV5-8 and TRBJ1-1; D may be TRBD1 (5 bases). Germline V gives CDR1 SGHTS, CDR2 YDEGEE. The CDR3 length is 15 residues. V was clipped by 4 bases and J by 0 bases, with 13 bases between them. This CDR3 reads CASSPRQIMNTEAFF. The CDR3 coding sequence is TGTGCCAGCAGCCCGAGACAGATCATGAACACTGAAGCTTTCTTT. Together with reference TRBV5-8 and TRBJ1-1, the CDR3 gives the full variable domain: EAGVTQSPTHLIKTRGQQATLRCSPISGHTSVYWYQQALGLGLQFLLWYDEGEERNRGNFPPRFSGRQFPNYSSELNVNALELEDSALYLCASSPRQIMNTEAFFGQGTRLTVV.

The chain uses TRBV6-6 and TRBJ1-2; TRBD1 matches at 7 bases. V shed 6 bases and J 1 base; nucleotides not matched to a gene: 5. The germline CDR1 and CDR2 sequences are MNHNY and SVGAGI (reference sequence). CDR3 length: 14 amino acids. The CDR3 DNA sequence: TGTGCCAGCAGACCCGGGACAGTTAACTATGGCTACACCTTC. Translated, it gives CASRPGTVNYGYTF.

Points on this clone: Compared with germline, one end of the junction differs, possibly owing to a read error. Other DNA variants within this sample encode the same CDR3. This chain uses TRBV7-9 with TRBJ2-5; 12 bases match TRBD2. Germline values: CDR1 SEHNR, CDR2 FQNEAQ (reference sequence). This CDR3 contains 14 residues. The CDR3, as DNA: TGTGCCAGCAGCCTAGCGGGAGGGCAAGAGACCCAGTACTTC. Its protein is CASSLAGGQETQYF.

To note about this clone: A read error may account for a junction end that differs from germline. This chain uses TRBV7-9 with TRBJ2-1, with TRBD2 as a possible D gene (6 bases). This CDR3 spans 13 amino acids. Germline values: CDR1 SEHNR, CDR2 FQNEAQ (reference sequence). Here the CDR3 DNA reads TGTTCCAGCAGCCCCGGAGGGCCCAATGAGCAGTTCTTC. It is translated as CSSSPGGPNEQFF.

This chain links TRBV11-3 with TRBJ2-7; 10 bases map to TRBD2. The length of the CDR3 is 17 residues. The J segment lost 0 bases and the V segment lost 1 base, leaving 6 bases of the junction unmatched. Germline CDR1 is SGHNT and CDR2 is YENEEA. The CDR3 loop reads CASSLVRTSGTSYEQYF. The DNA of the CDR3 is TGTGCCAGCAGCTTAGTTCGAACTAGCGGGACCTCCTACGAGCAGTACTTC.